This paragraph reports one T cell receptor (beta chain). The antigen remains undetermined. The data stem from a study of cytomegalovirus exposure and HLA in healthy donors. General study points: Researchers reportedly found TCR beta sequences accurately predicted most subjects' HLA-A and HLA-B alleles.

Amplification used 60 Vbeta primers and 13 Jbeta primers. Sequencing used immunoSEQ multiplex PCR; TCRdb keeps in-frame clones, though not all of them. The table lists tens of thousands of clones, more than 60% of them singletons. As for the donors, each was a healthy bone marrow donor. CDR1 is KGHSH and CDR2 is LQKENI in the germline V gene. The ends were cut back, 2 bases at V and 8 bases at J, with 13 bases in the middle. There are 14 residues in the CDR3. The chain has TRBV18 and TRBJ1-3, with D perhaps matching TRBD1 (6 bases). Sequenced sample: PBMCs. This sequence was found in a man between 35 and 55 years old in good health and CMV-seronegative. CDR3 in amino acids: CASSPGAGADTIYF. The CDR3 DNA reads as TGTGCCAGCTCACCAGGTGCGGGGGCTGACACCATATATTTT.